Each of the 20 T cell receptor beta chains below was sequenced from the same sample in a study of cytomegalovirus exposure and HLA in healthy donors. Researchers ran the PCR with 60 Vbeta and 13 Jbeta primers. Repertoires were generated with immunoSEQ multiplex PCR, while TCRdb's copy carries only in-frame clones and drops some. The data contain over 130,000 clones, approximately 80% of them singletons. Sequenced material: PBMCs. These receptors originate from a woman aged 35 to 49 in good health and CMV-seropositive.

This clone was seen only a few times. The chain is built from TRBV2 and TRBJ1-2; 8 bases line up with TRBD1. Germline CDR1 reads SNHLY; CDR2 reads FYNNEI. The CDR3 is made up of 14 amino acids. After removal of 5 bases from V and 7 bases from J, the junction contained 9 bases not matched to a gene. CDR3: CASSSTGAESGYTF. The CDR3 region has the DNA TGTGCCAGCAGTTCGACAGGGGCAGAATCTGGCTACACCTTC.

The gene calls are TRBV19 and TRBJ2-2; D gene uncertain. Germline V gene sequence: CDR1 LNHDA, CDR2 SQIVND (reference sequence). Deletions cut 5 bases from V and 2 bases from J, with 12 bases between. The CDR3 length is 15 residues. CDR3 protein: CASSGRPDNTGELFF. The CDR3 DNA is TGTGCCAGTAGTGGCAGGCCCGACAACACCGGGGAGCTGTTTTTT.

A note on this clone: Sequence at one end of the junction differs from germline and may be a read error. The V call is TRBV7-9, the J call TRBJ2-5, with 11 bases that match TRBD2. CDR1 and CDR2 from the germline V gene are SEHNR and FQNEAQ (reference sequence). This CDR3 has 16 amino acids. The CDR3 loop reads CSSSSTTSGVQETQYF. Written as DNA, the CDR3 is TGTTCCAGCAGCTCAACGACTAGCGGGGTCCAAGAGACCCAGTACTTC.

CDR3: CASSRGSNQPQHF. The CDR3 nucleotides are TGCGCCAGCAGTCGGGGGAGCAATCAGCCCCAGCATTTT. J is TRBJ1-5 and V is TRBV5-1; a possible D gene is TRBD1 (5 bases). Per germline, CDR1 SGHRS and CDR2 YFSETQ. The CDR3 consists of 13 residues. V lost 5 bases and J lost 1, with 7 bases in between.

The rearrangement uses TRBV15 and TRBJ2-7; the match to TRBD1 covers 8 bases. The CDR3 is made up of 14 amino acids. CDR1 is LNHNV, CDR2 YYDKDF, per germline (reference sequence). The V and J ends lost 1 base and 7 bases, in that order; junction bases with no gene match: 6. DNA of the CDR3: TGTGCCACCAGCAGAGGGACAGGGCTGAGTGAGCAGTACTTC. This encodes CATSRGTGLSEQYF.

The CDR3 loop reads CASSPGPKQPQHF. In DNA, the CDR3 is TGTGCCAGCTCACCAGGGCCTAAGCAGCCCCAGCATTTT. The chain links TRBV18 to TRBJ1-5; no firm D call. The CDR3 runs to 13 residues. CDR1 KGHSH and CDR2 LQKENI come from the germline V gene. V lost 2 bases and J 7 bases, leaving 9 bases between the germline ends. Full variable domain (remainder filled in from reference TRBV18 and TRBJ1-5): NAGVMQNPRHLVRRRGQEARLRCSPMKGHSHVYWYRQLPEEGLKFMVYLQKENIIDESGMPKERFSAEFPKEGPSILRIQQVVRGDSAAYFCASSPGPKQPQHFGDGTRLSIL.

The chain combines TRBV27 with TRBJ2-5; tentatively, D is TRBD2 (5 bases). The J call may not be correct, given that the DNA end is closer to TRBJ2-7. The CDR3 consists of 17 residues. Germline loops: CDR1 MNHEY, CDR2 SMNVEV (reference sequence). CDR3 sequence (DNA): TGTGCCAGCACCCCCCTTGACCGTCTCGGGAAATTCTACGAGCAGTACTTC. This codes for CASTPLDRLGKFYEQYF.

The chain combines TRBV7-2 with TRBJ2-7; 10 positions agree with TRBD1. The CDR3 is 15 residues long. V dropped 5 bases and J dropped 3; count of bases not matched to a gene: 7. Germline lookup yields CDR1 SGHTA and CDR2 FQGNSA. The CDR3 DNA reads as TGTGCCAGCAGCCGGGACAGGGGATGGGACTACGAGCAGTACTTC. Its protein is CASSRDRGWDYEQYF.

The rearrangement links TRBV6-4 to TRBJ2-1, with 15 bases fitting TRBD2. The V gene's germline CDR1 is MRHNA and CDR2 SNTAGT. V shed 5 bases, J shed 10 bases, and the junction held 6 bases outside the gene matches. This CDR3 is 15 amino acids long. The CDR3 DNA follows: TGTGCCAGCAGTCCCGGGACTAGCGGGAGGCCCGAGCAGTTCTTC. This codes for CASSPGTSGRPEQFF.

CDR3 sequence (DNA): TGTGCCAGCAGTGAAGAAGGTGGGAGGGCCGAAAATGAGCAGTTCTTC. It codes for CASSEEGGRAENEQFF. This chain joins TRBV2 and TRBJ2-1, with 7 bases matching TRBD2. The CDR3 sequence is 16 residues long. V lost 1 base, J lost 7 bases, and 10 bases stayed unmatched. From germline, CDR1 is SNHLY and CDR2 FYNNEI.

The chain couples TRBV6-5 to TRBJ2-5, with 8 bases fitting TRBD2. The CDR3 extends over 15 amino acids. J gave up 0 bases and V 7 bases, and 7 bases lay outside the gene matches. Germline V gene lookup returns CDR1 MNHEY and CDR2 SVGAGI. CDR3 residues: CASMPTSGYQETQYF. Here the CDR3 DNA reads TGTGCCAGCATGCCCACTAGCGGATACCAAGAGACCCAGTACTTC.

The V and J genes are TRBV4-1 and TRBJ2-2, with 8 bases aligning to TRBD2. Germline CDR1 is MGHRA and CDR2 is YSYEKL. The CDR3 is 17 amino acids. Losses at the gene ends were 2 bases for V and 4 bases for J; bases not matched to a gene: 9. The CDR3 is CASSQWAGGGGTGELFF. CDR3 in DNA: TGCGCCAGCAGCCAATGGGCGGGGGGAGGGGGCACCGGGGAGCTGTTTTTT.

The chain uses TRBV7-9 and TRBJ2-7; possible D gene TRBD1, 6 bases. The V end was cut by 1 base, the J end by 5 bases, with 12 bases between. This CDR3 is built from 14 residues. Germline lookup yields CDR1 SEHNR and CDR2 FQNEAQ (reference sequence). The CDR3 DNA sequence: TGTGCCAGCAGCTTAGTGCAGGGGATCCACGAGCAGTACTTC. It yields the protein CASSLVQGIHEQYF.

The chain recombines TRBV7-9 with TRBJ2-1; TRBD2 agrees at 7 bases. Germline values: CDR1 SEHNR, CDR2 FQNEAQ (reference sequence). The CDR3 is made up of 15 amino acids. The V and J ends lost 5 bases and 8 bases, in that order; junction bases with no gene match: 12. CDR3 coding DNA: TGTGCCAGCAGCCCCAGAGGCCCTAGCGGCGATGAGCAGTTCTTC. Translating it yields CASSPRGPSGDEQFF.

J is TRBJ1-1 and V is TRBV5-6, with 8 bases aligning to TRBD1. This CDR3 has 15 residues. V lost 4 bases, J lost 5 bases, and 10 bases stayed unmatched. The germline CDR1 and CDR2 sequences are SGHDT and YYEEEE. The CDR3 loop is CASSPGQGARTEAFF. Here the CDR3 DNA reads TGTGCCAGCAGCCCAGGCCAGGGGGCGCGGACTGAAGCTTTCTTT. The full variable domain, with the rest looked up from reference TRBV5-6 and TRBJ1-1, is DAGVTQSPTHLIKTRGQQVTLRCSPKSGHDTVSWYQQALGQGPQFIFQYYEEEERQRGNFPDRFSGHQFPNYSSELNVNALLLGDSALYLCASSPGQGARTEAFFGQGTRLTVV.

The chain uses TRBV5-1 and TRBJ2-7; 8 bases match TRBD1. The CDR3 has 15 residues. The germline CDR1 and CDR2 sequences are SGHRS and YFSETQ. The V and J ends lost 0 bases and 2 bases, in that order; junction bases with no gene match: 4. The DNA of the CDR3 is TGCGCCAGCAGCTTGGCGCCAGGGGGCACCTACGAGCAGTACTTC. Translating it yields CASSLAPGGTYEQYF. The whole variable domain, filled in from reference TRBV5-1 and TRBJ2-7, reads KAGVTQTPRYLIKTRGQQVTLSCSPISGHRSVSWYQQTPGQGLQFLFEYFSETQRNKGNFPGRFSGRQFSNSRSEMNVSTLELGDSALYLCASSLAPGGTYEQYFGPGTRLTVT.

The chain employs TRBV6-4 and TRBJ2-1, with 12 positions matching TRBD2. J lost 5 bases, V lost 4 bases, and 6 bases had no gene match. The germline V gene encodes CDR1 MRHNA and CDR2 SNTAGT. The CDR3 covers 16 residues. CDR3 in amino acids: CASSVSSGRADNEQFF. For the CDR3, the DNA is TGTGCCAGCAGTGTATCTAGCGGGAGGGCCGACAATGAGCAGTTCTTC.

Of note for this clone: The junction departs from germline at one end; a sequencing error may be responsible. The J gene is TRBJ2-3, the V gene TRBV7-9, with TRBD2 as a possible D gene (5 bases). The CDR3 spans 15 residues. Germline CDR1 SEHNR, CDR2 FQNEAQ (reference sequence). The CDR3 nucleotides read TGTTCCAGCAGCTCACGGGGTACTAGCACAGATACGCAGTATTTT. As protein: CSSSSRGTSTDTQYF. The whole variable domain, filled in from reference TRBV7-9 and TRBJ2-3, reads DTGVSQNPRHKITKRGQNVTFRCDPISEHNRLYWYRQTLGQGPEFLTYFQNEAQLEKSRLLSDRFSAERPKGSFSTLEIQRTEQGDSAMYLCSSSSRGTSTDTQYFGPGTRLTVL.

This chain connects TRBV28 to TRBJ2-7, with 14 bases matching TRBD2. V lost 6 bases to trimming and J lost 3 bases; unmatched junction nucleotides: 16. Germline CDR1 and CDR2: MDHEN and SYDVKM. This CDR3 is built from 19 residues. CDR3 bases: TGTGCCAGCAGGGGGACTAGCGGGAGAATTATAGGCAGTGGCTACGAGCAGTACTTC. It encodes CASRGTSGRIIGSGYEQYF.

This chain uses TRBV2 with TRBJ1-5, with 7 bases lining up with TRBD1. This CDR3 has 16 residues. Germline V lookup: CDR1 SNHLY, CDR2 FYNNEI. The V segment lost 3 bases and the J segment 5 bases; nucleotides outside the gene matches: 10. Here the CDR3 DNA reads TGTGCCAGCAGTGAGGGGAATACAGGGGACGATCAGCCCCAGCATTTT. Amino acids: CASSEGNTGDDQPQHF.